The TCR beta chain described here comes from a study of T cell changes during pregnancy in multiple sclerosis (dated by TCRdb to the late 2010s). As for the study more broadly: In women with multiple sclerosis, the researchers looked at how the T cell repertoire shifted as pregnancy progressed.

The library relied on the immunoSEQ multiplex PCR assay. In its TCRdb copy, this immuneACCESS table keeps in-frame sequences only and misses some clones. Where compared with another copy, unresolved V genes explain less than half of these, and the others have no known cause. Recorded for this sample are roughly 48,000 clones; 85% to 95% of them occurred a single time. In total, the top ten clones hold roughly 0.25% of the sample. From its cysteine to its phenylalanine, the CDR3 spans 15 amino acids. The read is trimmed to its CDR3 DNA, 45 bases read in frame from base 1. From V the trimming removes 5 bases and from J it removes 5 bases, while the gene matches leave 8 bases of the junction unaccounted for. Sequences SGHTA (CDR1) and FQGNSA (CDR2) are obtained from the germline V gene. Comments on this clone: Its antigen is not yet known. It has no much larger one-base neighbor in the sample; base qualities were not kept.

Sample: CD4+ T cells from peripheral blood mononuclear cells, taken in the third trimester of pregnancy. This chain is built from TRBV7-2 and TRBJ2-1; TRBD2 aligns with 8 central bases. This receptor was taken from a female donor with multiple sclerosis, enrolled in a pregnancy study. The encoded CDR3 is CASSTRLARHNEQFF. The nucleotides read TGTGCCAGCAGCACGCGACTAGCGCGGCACAATGAGCAGTTCTTC.